This T cell receptor beta chain was identified during a study of shared clonotypes between healthy human individuals. Points on this clone: The sample contains more than one DNA sequence encoding this CDR3.

CDR3 length equals 13 residues. Germline V gene sequence: CDR1 SGHAT, CDR2 FQNNGV. V shed 5 bases and J 3 bases; nucleotides not matched to a gene: 4. The assay was immunoSEQ multiplex PCR, and TCRdb's table has in-frame clones only and misses some. The table has around 600,000 clones, approximately 95% seen once. The naive CD8 population came from CD45RO-negative cells selected for CCR7, without terminally differentiated effector memory CD45RA+ cells. Sequenced sample: naive CD8+ T cells sorted from blood. The TCR originated in a woman aged 25 to 39 in good health. The chain uses TRBV11-2 and TRBJ2-7; 7 bases align to TRBD1. CDR3 in DNA: TGTGCCAGCAGCCAGGGACAGCGCTACGAGCAGTACTTC. It encodes CASSQGQRYEQYF.